Listed below are T cell receptor beta chains from one sample, sequenced in a study of T cells in Graves' hyperthyroidism and ophthalmopathy. TCRdb recomputed calls from the multiplex PCR reads with MiXCR, one row per CDR3 protein. Of 450,000 to 650,000 distinct CDR3 sequences in the sample, 15% to 20% were seen once. The sample taken for sequencing was blood. Receptor source: a woman aged 18-29 years with Graves' ophthalmopathy. Each CDR3 is given with its conserved first and last residue. Each record gives: CDR3 protein, CDR3 DNA, J gene, D gene, CDR3 length, V gene, clone size. A D gene is named only where the DNA matches it firmly. Not all rows give a size; the values are once, few, many and, for expanded clones, a class.

CASSYPGGRNYEQYF	TGTGCCAGCAGTTACCCGGGGGGGAGGAACTACGAGCAGTACTTC	TRBJ2-7	TRBD2	15	TRBV6-9	NA
CASSLAGQFNSYEQYF	TGTGCCAGCAGCTTAGCCGGACAGTTCAACTCCTACGAGCAGTACTTC	TRBJ2-7	NA	16	TRBV11-2	NA
CASTGPGSGANVLTF	TGTGCCAGCACCGGACCGGGCTCTGGGGCCAACGTCCTGACTTTC	TRBJ2-6	NA	15	TRBV28	NA
CASSPQGKYGYTF	TGTGCCAGCAGCCCACAGGGGAAGTATGGCTACACCTTC	TRBJ1-2	TRBD1	13	TRBV7-9	many
CATSVHRDNSGANVLTF	TGTGCCACCAGTGTTCACCGCGATAATTCTGGGGCCAACGTCCTGACTTTC	TRBJ2-6	NA	17	TRBV24-1	NA
CASSYSGSSQETQYF	TGTGCCAGCAGTTACTCGGGCAGCTCCCAAGAGACCCAGTACTTC	TRBJ2-5	NA	15	TRBV6-6	NA
CSVSHSIDRPSSYNEQFF	TGCAGCGTTTCTCACTCAATTGACAGGCCGAGCTCCTACAATGAGCAGTTCTTC	TRBJ2-1	NA	18	TRBV29-1	few
CASSLEYYGYTF	TGTGCCAGCAGCTTAGAATACTATGGCTACACCTTC	TRBJ1-2	NA	12	TRBV11-2	many
CASSQYEQYF	TGTGCCAGCAGCCAATACGAGCAGTACTTC	TRBJ2-7	NA	10	TRBV11-2	many
CASSSNRGSRSDTQYF	TGTGCCAGTAGTTCAAACAGGGGGAGTCGGTCAGATACGCAGTATTTT	TRBJ2-3	TRBD1	16	TRBV19	NA
CASSLGEGTEAFF	TGCGCCAGCAGCTTGGGGGAGGGCACTGAAGCTTTCTTT	TRBJ1-1	NA	13	TRBV28	many
CASSPLGIAVTGELFF	TGTGCCAGCAGCCCCCTCGGAATAGCGGTCACCGGGGAGCTGTTTTTT	TRBJ2-2	NA	16	TRBV11-2	many
CASSLALDRRMSYTF	TGTGCCAGCAGCTTGGCCCTGGACAGACGCATGAGCTACACCTTC	TRBJ1-2	NA	15	TRBV5-6	NA
CASSGTVRNQPQHF	TGTGCCAGCTCGGGGACAGTTAGGAATCAGCCCCAGCATTTT	TRBJ1-5	TRBD1	14	TRBV18	many
CAWSPQGRLGTDTQYF	TGTGCCTGGAGCCCCCAGGGGAGGTTAGGCACAGATACGCAGTATTTT	TRBJ2-3	NA	16	TRBV30	many
CASSSNDYEQYF	TGTGCCAGCAGCTCCAACGACTACGAGCAGTACTTC	TRBJ2-7	NA	12	TRBV11-3	many
CASSFGGRGIYNEQFF	TGTGCCAGCAGCTTCGGAGGGAGGGGGATCTACAATGAGCAGTTCTTC	TRBJ2-1	NA	16	TRBV7-9	few
CASSLGDRGMSGYTF	TGTGCCAGCAGCCTGGGAGACAGGGGCATGAGTGGCTACACCTTC	TRBJ1-2	TRBD1	15	TRBV5-6	NA
CASSSGGTGGTEAFF	TGTGCCAGCAGCTCCGGAGGGACAGGGGGCACTGAAGCTTTCTTT	TRBJ1-1	TRBD1	15	TRBV11-3	many
CASSIPRDRAFSFYGYTF	TGCGCCAGCAGTATCCCCCGGGACAGGGCTTTCTCCTTCTATGGCTACACCTTC	TRBJ1-2	TRBD1	18	TRBV10-2	NA
CASSLAHRGRSGNTIYF	TGTGCCAGCAGCTTAGCGCACAGGGGCCGCTCTGGAAACACCATATATTTT	TRBJ1-3	TRBD1	17	TRBV7-6	NA
CASSLAPVPYEQYF	TGTGCCAGCAGCTTAGCGCCCGTACCCTACGAGCAGTACTTC	TRBJ2-7	NA	14	TRBV7-2	NA
CASSYSLTSRTGELFF	TGTGCCAGCAGTTATTCTTTGACTAGCCGCACCGGGGAGCTGTTTTTT	TRBJ2-2	TRBD2	16	TRBV6-1	NA
CASSTRTDPYNEQFF	TGTGCCAGCAGCACGCGGACCGATCCCTACAATGAGCAGTTCTTC	TRBJ2-1	NA	15	TRBV9	NA